This TCR beta chain was sequenced in a study of blood T cell repertoires in COVID-19. About the study: Samples of COVID-19 (acute and convalescent) were obtained from the United States, Italy and Spain.

Trimming stripped 6 bases from V and 2 bases from J, with 17 bases between. The CDR3 runs to 16 residues. Germline V gene sequence: CDR1 GTSNPN, CDR2 SVGIG (reference sequence). Sequenced by immunoSEQ multiplex PCR; TCRdb stores in-frame clones only, minus some. The sample records 200,000 to 300,000 clones, more than 75% being singletons. This receptor was obtained from a woman aged 40 to 50 who had recovered from COVID-19. The J gene is TRBJ1-6, the V gene TRBV30; tentatively, D is TRBD1 (6 bases). Sequences were obtained from peripheral blood. The CDR3 loop is CACSWGPGTYNSPLHF. The CDR3 DNA follows: TGTGCCTGCTCTTGGGGGCCGGGGACCTATAATTCACCCCTCCACTTT.